The following is a TCR beta chain sequence with its context. The target antigen is unknown. Here immunoSEQ multiplex PCR was the method, and the copy in TCRdb shows in-frame clones only, minus some. The sample consists of more than 100,000 clones, roughly nine tenths of them appearing once. This entry comes from a study of T cell responses to AZD1222 COVID-19 vaccine. Study information: It was second doses at about 4 or about 12 weeks that were pooled. Study-level findings and limits: Seropositive status at baseline applied to only five to seven AZD1222 recipients. Dominant CD4 TCR responses targeted spike regions 160-218 and 743-854. The donor group comprised mostly white British people and more females; the analysis possibly underestimated clonal diversity.

V was cut by 5 bases and J by 4 bases, with 9 bases left in between. CDR3 length equals 12 residues. Germline V gene lookup returns CDR1 SGHRS and CDR2 YFSETQ. The chain links TRBV5-1 to TRBJ1-2; D might be TRBD1 (6 bases). Here the sequenced sample was peripheral blood, taken on day 0 of AZD1222 vaccination. The sequence derives from an adult in good health. CDR3 DNA: TGCGCCAGCAGTAACAGGGCCTATGGCTACACCTTC. This translates into CASSNRAYGYTF.